A few counts support the clone carrying this TCR beta chain. Germline CDR1 is MNHEY and CDR2 is SVGAGI. This CDR3 is 12 amino acids long. Between the trimmed V and J ends, which lost 7 bases and 9 bases, there was a span of 15 bases. Unstimulated PBMCs were sorted into CD3+CD4+ and CD3+CD8+ populations. The protocol was immunoSEQ multiplex PCR, while the TCRdb copy is restricted to in-frame clones and leaves out a portion. The sample lists nearly 25,000 clones, around three quarters occurring once. The sample belongs to a study of T cell clones after liver transplantation. This chain connects TRBV6-5 to TRBJ1-2; D is possibly TRBD1 (5 bases). This sequence originates from a human donor who received a liver transplant. Source: CD4+ T cells from blood, taken before liver transplant. The DNA of the CDR3 is TGTGCCAGCACCCCTAGTGGGGACCGCTACACCTTC. The encoded protein is CASTPSGDRYTF.